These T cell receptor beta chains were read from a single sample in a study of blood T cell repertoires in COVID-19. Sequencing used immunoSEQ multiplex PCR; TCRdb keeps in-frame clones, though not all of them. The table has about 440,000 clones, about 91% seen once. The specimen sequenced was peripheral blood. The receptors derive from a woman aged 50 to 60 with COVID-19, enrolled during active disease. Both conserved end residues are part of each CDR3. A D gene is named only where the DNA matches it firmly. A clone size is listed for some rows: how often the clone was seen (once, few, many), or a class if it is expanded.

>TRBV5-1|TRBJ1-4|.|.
CASRQEGEKLFF
TGCGCCAGCAGACAGGAGGGTGAAAAACTGTTTTTT
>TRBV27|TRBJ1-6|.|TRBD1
CASSPSIGTGGNSPLHF
TGTGCCAGCAGTCCGTCAATCGGGACAGGGGGGAATTCACCCCTCCACTTT
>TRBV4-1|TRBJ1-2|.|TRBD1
CASSHDREANYGYTF
TGCGCCAGCAGCCACGACAGGGAAGCAAACTATGGCTACACCTTC
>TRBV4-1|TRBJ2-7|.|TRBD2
CASSQAATGTNEQYF
TGCGCCAGCAGCCAAGCAGCTACTGGGACTAACGAGCAGTACTTC
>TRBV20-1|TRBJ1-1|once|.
CSAREGAEAFF
TGCAGTGCTAGAGAAGGGGCTGAAGCTTTCTTT
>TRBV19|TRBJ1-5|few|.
CASSRAGEQPQHF
TGTGCCAGTAGTCGAGCGGGGGAACAGCCCCAGCATTTT
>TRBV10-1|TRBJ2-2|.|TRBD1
CASSDLEQGANTGELFF
TGCGCCAGCAGTGATCTGGAGCAGGGGGCGAACACCGGGGAGCTGTTTTTT
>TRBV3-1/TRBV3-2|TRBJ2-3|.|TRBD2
CASSPKRGVLLTDTQYF
TGTGCCAGCAGCCCAAAGCGGGGGGTCCTACTCACAGATACGCAGTATTTT
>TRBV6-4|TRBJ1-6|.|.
CASSEQRANSPLHF
TGTGCCAGCAGTGAACAGAGGGCTAATTCACCCCTCCACTTT
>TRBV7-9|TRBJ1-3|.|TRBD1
CASSNRMGTGAGNTIYF
TGTGCCAGCAGCAATAGAATGGGGACAGGGGCCGGAAACACCATATATTTT
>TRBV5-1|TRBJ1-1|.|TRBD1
CASNGQGFSGTEAFF
TGCGCCAGCAACGGACAGGGGTTTAGTGGCACTGAAGCTTTCTTT
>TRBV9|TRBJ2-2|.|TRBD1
CASSEQGAFTGELFF
TGTGCCAGCAGCGAACAGGGGGCGTTCACCGGGGAGCTGTTTTTT
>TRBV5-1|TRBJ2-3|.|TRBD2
CASSRLAGAQTRGTQYF
TGCGCCAGCAGCCGACTAGCGGGGGCCCAGACCCGGGGGACGCAGTATTTT
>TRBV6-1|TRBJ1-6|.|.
CASSDASNSPLHF
TGTGCCAGCAGTGATGCGTCCAATTCACCCCTCCACTTT
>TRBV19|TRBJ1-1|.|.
CASTMRGGAEAFF
TGTGCCAGTACCATGAGGGGAGGCGCTGAAGCTTTCTTT
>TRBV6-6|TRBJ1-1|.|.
CASSLKTEGSTEAFF
TGTGCCAGCAGCCTCAAAACCGAGGGCAGCACTGAAGCTTTCTTT